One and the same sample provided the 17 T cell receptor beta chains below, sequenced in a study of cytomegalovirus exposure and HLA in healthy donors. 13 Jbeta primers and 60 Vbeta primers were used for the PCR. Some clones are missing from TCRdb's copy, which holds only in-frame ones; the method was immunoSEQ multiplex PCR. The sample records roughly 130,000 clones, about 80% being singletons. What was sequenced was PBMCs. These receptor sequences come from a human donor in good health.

This CDR3 reads CASGGGASGELFF. The CDR3 coding sequence is TGTGCCAGCGGCGGGGGGGCTAGCGGGGAGCTGTTTTTT. This rearrangement joins TRBV6-5 to TRBJ2-2; the match to TRBD2 covers 9 bases. The CDR3 contains 13 residues. The V and J ends lost 8 bases and 7 bases, in that order; junction bases with no gene match: 5. Germline-derived CDR1 and CDR2 are MNHEY and SVGAGI.

The CDR3 DNA reads as TGTGCCAGCAGCTTAGGAGGGCTCCGAGACACTGAAGCTTTCTTT. It yields the protein CASSLGGLRDTEAFF. The J gene is TRBJ1-1, the V gene TRBV5-5; D is unresolved. This CDR3 comprises 15 residues. Trimming left V 2 bases short and J 3 bases short, with 14 bases between. Germline V gives CDR1 SGHKS, CDR2 YYEKEE (reference sequence).

The DNA of the CDR3 is TGCGCCAGTAAACCTAGCGGGGTCCTCAACGAGCAGTACTTC. Translating it yields CASKPSGVLNEQYF. The V gene is TRBV5-1, the J gene TRBJ2-7, with 9 bases identical to TRBD2. J was trimmed by 5 bases and V by 8 bases; bases with no gene match: 11. This CDR3 is 14 amino acids long. Germline CDR1 and CDR2: SGHRS and YFSETQ.

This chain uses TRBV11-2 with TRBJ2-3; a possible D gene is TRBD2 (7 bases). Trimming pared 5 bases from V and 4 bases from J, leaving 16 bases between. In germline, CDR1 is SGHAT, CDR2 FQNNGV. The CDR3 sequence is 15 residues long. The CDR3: CASSGTGGPPDTQYF. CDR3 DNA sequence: TGTGCCAGCAGCGGAACGGGGGGCCCCCCAGATACGCAGTATTTT.

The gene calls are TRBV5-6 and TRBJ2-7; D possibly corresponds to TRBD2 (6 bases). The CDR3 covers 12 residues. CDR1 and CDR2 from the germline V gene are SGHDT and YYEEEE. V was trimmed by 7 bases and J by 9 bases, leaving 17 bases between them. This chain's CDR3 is CASGQLAVRQYF. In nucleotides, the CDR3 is TGTGCCAGCGGCCAACTAGCTGTCCGGCAGTACTTC.

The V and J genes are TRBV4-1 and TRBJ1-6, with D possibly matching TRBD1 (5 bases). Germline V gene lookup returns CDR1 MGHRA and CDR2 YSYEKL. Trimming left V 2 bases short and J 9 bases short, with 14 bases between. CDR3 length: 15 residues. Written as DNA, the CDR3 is TGCGCCAGCAGCCAATCAGGGAAACCTGGTTCACCCCTCCACTTT. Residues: CASSQSGKPGSPLHF.

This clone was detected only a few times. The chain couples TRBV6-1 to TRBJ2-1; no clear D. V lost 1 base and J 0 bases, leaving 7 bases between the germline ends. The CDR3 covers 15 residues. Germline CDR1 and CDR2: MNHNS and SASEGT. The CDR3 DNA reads TGTGCCAGCAGTGAAGGGTTGAGCTCCTACAATGAGCAGTTCTTC. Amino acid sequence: CASSEGLSSYNEQFF.

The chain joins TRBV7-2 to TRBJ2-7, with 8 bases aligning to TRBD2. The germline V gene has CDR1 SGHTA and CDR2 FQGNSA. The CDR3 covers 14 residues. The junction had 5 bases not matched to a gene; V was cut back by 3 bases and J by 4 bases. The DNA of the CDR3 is TGTGCCAGCAGCTTCCCGGGACTAGGGTACGAGCAGTACTTC. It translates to CASSFPGLGYEQYF. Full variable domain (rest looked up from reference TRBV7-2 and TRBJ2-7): GAGVSQSPSNKVTEKGKDVELRCDPISGHTALYWYRQSLGQGLEFLIYFQGNSAPDKSGLPSDRFSAERTGGSVSTLTIQRTQQEDSAVYLCASSFPGLGYEQYFGPGTRLTVT.

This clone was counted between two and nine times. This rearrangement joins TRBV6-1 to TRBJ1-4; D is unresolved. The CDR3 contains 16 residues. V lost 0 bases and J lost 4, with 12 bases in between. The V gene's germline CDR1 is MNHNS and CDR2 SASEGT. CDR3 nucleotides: TGTGCCAGCAGTGAAGCAGTGGGGAGAGGTAATGAAAAACTGTTTTTT. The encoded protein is CASSEAVGRGNEKLFF.

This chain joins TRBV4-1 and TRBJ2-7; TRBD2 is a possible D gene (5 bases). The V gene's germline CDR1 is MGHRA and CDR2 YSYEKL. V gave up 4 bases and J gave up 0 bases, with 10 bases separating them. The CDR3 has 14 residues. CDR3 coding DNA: TGCGCCAGCAGCCCGGACGGACTCTCCTACGAGCAGTACTTC. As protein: CASSPDGLSYEQYF.

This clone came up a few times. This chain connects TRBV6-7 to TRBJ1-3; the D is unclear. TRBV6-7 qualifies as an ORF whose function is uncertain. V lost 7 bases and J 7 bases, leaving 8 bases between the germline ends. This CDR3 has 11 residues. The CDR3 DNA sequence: TGTGCCAGCAAATCCTCGAACACCATATATTTT. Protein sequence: CASKSSNTIYF.

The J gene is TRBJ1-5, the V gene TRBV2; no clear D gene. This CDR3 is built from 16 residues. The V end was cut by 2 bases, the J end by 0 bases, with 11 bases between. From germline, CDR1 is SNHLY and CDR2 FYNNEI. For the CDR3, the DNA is TGTGCCAGCAGTGAATGGGCGACCGATAGCAATCAGCCCCAGCATTTT. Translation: CASSEWATDSNQPQHF. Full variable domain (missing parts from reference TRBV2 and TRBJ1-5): EPEVTQTPSHQVTQMGQEVILRCVPISNHLYFYWYRQILGQKVEFLVSFYNNEISEKSEIFDDQFSVERPDGSNFTLKIRSTKLEDSAMYFCASSEWATDSNQPQHFGDGTRLSIL.

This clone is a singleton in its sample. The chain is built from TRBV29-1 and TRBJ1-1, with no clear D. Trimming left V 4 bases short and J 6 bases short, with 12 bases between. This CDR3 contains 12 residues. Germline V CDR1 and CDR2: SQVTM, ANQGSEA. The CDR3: CSVVKGGPEAFF. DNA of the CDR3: TGCAGCGTTGTTAAGGGAGGGCCTGAAGCTTTCTTT.

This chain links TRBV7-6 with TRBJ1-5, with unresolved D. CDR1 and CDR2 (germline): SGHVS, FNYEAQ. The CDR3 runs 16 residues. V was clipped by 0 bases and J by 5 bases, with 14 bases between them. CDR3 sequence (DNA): TGTGCCAGCAGCTTAGCTATCGGGAAGAATGATCAGCCCCAGCATTTT. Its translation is CASSLAIGKNDQPQHF.

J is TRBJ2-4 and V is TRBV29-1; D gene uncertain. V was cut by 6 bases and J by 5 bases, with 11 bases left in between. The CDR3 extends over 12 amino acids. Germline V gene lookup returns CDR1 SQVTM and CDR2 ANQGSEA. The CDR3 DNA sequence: TGCAGCGTAGAGCACGGTGAAAACATTCAGTACTTC. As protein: CSVEHGENIQYF.

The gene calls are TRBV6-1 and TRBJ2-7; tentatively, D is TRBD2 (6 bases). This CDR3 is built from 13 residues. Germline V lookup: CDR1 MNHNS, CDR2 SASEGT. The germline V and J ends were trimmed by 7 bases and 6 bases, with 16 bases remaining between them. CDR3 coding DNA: TGTGCCAGCAAGCGGGCAGGAAGGGTCGAGCAGTACTTC. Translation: CASKRAGRVEQYF.

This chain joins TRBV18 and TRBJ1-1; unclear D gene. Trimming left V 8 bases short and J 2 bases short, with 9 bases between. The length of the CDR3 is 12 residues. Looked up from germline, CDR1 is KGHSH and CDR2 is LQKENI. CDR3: CASRRQNTEAFF. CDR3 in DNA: TGTGCCAGCCGCAGACAAAACACTGAAGCTTTCTTT.